Included here is one T cell receptor beta chain sequence, with context. As yet, its antigen is unknown. This sample is drawn from a study of cytomegalovirus exposure and HLA in healthy donors. Study results and limitations: In a later analysis, TCR beta V- and J-gene trimming was associated with a missense DCLRE1C variant. The authors enumerated 150 to 200 TCR beta chains as linked to cytomegalovirus.

The PCR had 60 Vbeta and 13 Jbeta primers. Clones were sequenced by immunoSEQ multiplex PCR, and TCRdb holds only the in-frame ones, with some missing. The table shows roughly 130,000 clones, with approximately 80% occurring only once. V was trimmed by 4 bases and J by 5 bases, leaving 24 bases between them. This CDR3 has 17 residues. Germline assignment: CDR1 SGHNT and CDR2 YYREEE (reference sequence). The source is a male donor in good health and CMV-seropositive. The sequenced sample consisted of PBMCs. This chain connects TRBV5-4 to TRBJ2-5; possibly TRBD1 for D (7 bases). The CDR3, as DNA: TGTGCCAGCAGCCCGGGGGCGACAGGGAGTGGCCAGGAGACCCAGTACTTC. It encodes CASSPGATGSGQETQYF.